This record looks at one T cell receptor (beta chain) sequence and its context. Its binding antigen is unknown. Base qualities are not recorded, but no much larger clone differs from it by a single base. Other DNA sequences in the sample encode the same CDR3. The immunoSEQ Assay was used to sequence TCRbeta CDR3 regions. After extraction, genomic DNA underwent amplification by bias-controlled multiplex PCR, followed by high-throughput sequencing. The published analysis was carried out like this. Collapsing and filtering of sequences were performed to quantify the absolute abundance of each unique TCRbeta CDR3 region. T cell fraction was estimated by normalization of TCRbeta template counts to usable DNA, with usable DNA being measured through amplification of reference genes present in all nucleated cells. Repertoire TCRs were annotated as SARS-CoV-2-specific when V gene, CDR3 amino acid sequence and J gene were exactly matched to a known reactive TCR set. The reference SARS-CoV-2 TCR set was derived from MIRA and filtered for enrichment in COVID-19-positive ImmuneCODE repertoires, a step that removed public or cross-reactive TCRs. Using the MIRA antigens, annotated TCRs were further analysed by specific ORF or by position within an ORF. Breadth was defined as the number of annotated unique rearrangements divided by the total number of unique productive rearrangements, and depth was defined as the summed frequency of the annotated unique rearrangements. TCR breadth was compared between groups using two-sided Wilcoxon rank-sum tests. In TCRdb, the immuneACCESS table is reduced to in-frame sequences with V and J assigned. These tables do not hold every clone; where another copy was compared, an unresolved V gene accounts for under half, and the others remain unexplained. The DNA gave D and trimming, while V, J and clone size come from that table. Present in this sample are about 220,000 clones, roughly 90% of which were seen just once. The ten largest clones capture about 10% of the sample.

This specimen's treatment or condition label, interpreted: approximately 18 received Ad26.COV2.S at low or high dose, single or two shots; a few received placebo; per-sample allocation not given. Repertoires of vaccine and placebo recipients were sequenced from samples collected on day 63 after the first injection. In Cohort 1b, around 23 adults aged 18-55 years were enrolled at a single site in Boston, USA, between 29 July and 7 August 2020. As a vaccine, Ad26.COV2.S was a replication-incompetent adenovirus type 26 vector that expressed a prefusion-stabilized SARS-CoV-2 spike protein derived from the original Wuhan strain. These data originate in a study of Ad26.COV2.S vaccination and SARS-CoV-2 variants (dated by TCRdb to about 2021). Context from the whole study: Vaccine-arm donors came from COV1001, a multicentre, randomized, double-blind, placebo-controlled phase I-IIa trial of Ad26.COV2.S in healthy adults. Ad26.COV2.S was administered intramuscularly at 5 x 10^10 or 1 x 10^11 viral particles, either as a single shot or as two shots given 56 days apart. TCRbeta repertoire sequencing was used to assess the specificity and breadth of SARS-CoV-2-reactive T cell receptors after Ad26.COV2.S vaccination. The TCR-sequenced set comprised about 32 samples: some 20 Ad26.COV2.S vaccine recipients, 5 placebo recipients and 8 SARS-CoV-2 convalescent individuals. Trial participants were randomized into five groups of five, in which low-dose or high-dose Ad26.COV2.S was given once or twice, or placebo was given on both occasions. Throughout the experiments and outcome assessment, investigators stayed blinded to trial group allocation.

The study at large found these results: Comparable non-spike TCR breadth was observed between vaccine and placebo recipients, consistent with only spike being contained in the vaccine. It was noted by the authors that total T cell responses may have been underestimated by the TCR breadth and depth analyses. Ad26.COV2.S recipients had higher spike-specific TCR breadth than placebo recipients (P = 0.0014). After vaccination, substantial breadth of spike-specific CD8+ and CD4+ T cell responses was reported. The study was not powered to compare responses between vaccine doses or regimens.

The germline V gene encodes CDR1 SGDLS and CDR2 YYNGEE. V was cut back by 0 bases and J by 2 bases, leaving a gap of 11 bases between them. The CDR3 sequence holds 15 residues, the cysteine and phenylalanine included. Here the CDR3 DNA is all that survives: 45 bases in frame from base 1. The V and J genes are TRBV9 and TRBJ2-5; tentative D gene TRBD2, with 6 bases matching. This sequence originates from a person aged 18 to 59 who received the Ad26.COV2.S COVID-19 vaccine or a placebo. Sample: peripheral blood, taken in a trial of Ad26.COV2.S vaccine versus placebo. For the CDR3, the sequence is CASSVVGRGQETQYF. The bases are TGTGCCAGCAGCGTAGTCGGGCGGGGTCAAGAGACCCAGTACTTC.